These 30 T cell receptor beta chains were sequenced from one sample in a study of cytomegalovirus exposure and HLA in healthy donors. PCR primers comprised 60 Vbeta and 13 Jbeta primers. TCRdb keeps only in-frame clones here, not all; method: immunoSEQ multiplex PCR. The table lists 30,000 to 40,000 clones, about three fifths of them singletons. Specimen: PBMCs. The receptors originated from a man aged 45-65 years in good health and CMV-seropositive.

The rearrangement joins TRBV28 to TRBJ2-7; 7 bases are shared with TRBD2. V lost 8 bases and J lost 7; bases outside the gene matches: 14. The CDR3 covers 14 residues. Germline V CDR1 and CDR2: MDHEN, SYDVKM. Here the CDR3 DNA reads TGTGCCAGCGGGAGGGGATACGGGTCGGGAGAGCAGTACTTC. It specifies CASGRGYGSGEQYF.

J is TRBJ2-7 and V is TRBV29-1; D uncertain. V was shortened by 5 bases and J by 3 bases, with 14 bases between the two germline ends. This CDR3 is built from 13 residues. Germline V gene lookup returns CDR1 SQVTM and CDR2 ANQGSEA. CDR3 loop: CSVKMADFYEQYF. The CDR3 DNA sequence: TGCAGCGTTAAGATGGCTGATTTCTACGAGCAGTACTTC.

The chain couples TRBV15 to TRBJ1-5, with unresolved D. V lost 1 base and J lost 3, with 7 bases in between. The CDR3 runs 14 residues. Germline V gene data show CDR1 as LNHNV and CDR2 as YYDKDF (reference sequence). The CDR3 DNA is TGTGCCACCAGCAGAGTTTCCCTCAATCAGCCCCAGCATTTT. The encoded protein is CATSRVSLNQPQHF. Variable domain in full (rest from reference TRBV15 and TRBJ1-5): DAMVIQNPRYQVTQFGKPVTLSCSQTLNHNVMYWYQQKSSQAPKLLFHYYDKDFNNEADTPDNFQSRRPNTSFCFLDIRSPGLGDTAMYLCATSRVSLNQPQHFGDGTRLSIL.

The chain uses TRBV7-2 and TRBJ2-4; 11 bases are a match to TRBD2. This CDR3 contains 16 residues. The germline V gene has CDR1 SGHTA and CDR2 FQGNSA. J was trimmed by 1 base and V by 5 bases; bases with no gene match: 4. DNA of the CDR3: TGTGCCAGCAGCCGGGCTAGCGGGGGGGCCAAAAACATTCAGTACTTC. Protein sequence: CASSRASGGAKNIQYF.

The rearrangement links TRBV6-5 to TRBJ1-2, with D possibly being TRBD1 (5 bases). V was clipped by 5 bases and J by 3 bases, with 10 bases between them. This CDR3 is 13 amino acids long. The germline gives CDR1 MNHEY, CDR2 SVGAGI. For the CDR3, the DNA is TGTGCCAGCAGTAGGGGTTGGGACTATGGCTACACCTTC. This sequence encodes CASSRGWDYGYTF.

The chain employs TRBV5-4 and TRBJ2-7; possibly TRBD2 for D (5 bases). Germline CDR1 is SGHNT and CDR2 is YYREEE (reference sequence). Trimming took 0 bases from V and 7 from J, leaving 26 bases between them. CDR3 size: 18 residues. CDR3: CASSLVWEIAQDVGEQYF. The CDR3 nucleotides read TGTGCCAGCAGCTTGGTTTGGGAGATCGCCCAGGACGTGGGGGAGCAGTACTTC.

This clone was found once. The chain recombines TRBV29-1 with TRBJ1-2, with D tentatively TRBD1 (5 bases). CDR1 is SQVTM and CDR2 is ANQGSEA in the germline V gene. There are 12 residues in the CDR3. Trimming cost V 3 bases and J 4 bases, with 9 bases left between them. The CDR3 loop is CSVEGGFYGYTF. The CDR3 DNA is TGCAGCGTTGAGGGGGGATTCTATGGCTACACCTTC.

This clone was counted a few times. This rearrangement joins TRBV5-1 to TRBJ2-7; weak D call: TRBD1 (5 bases). V was shortened by 4 bases and J by 2 bases, with 13 bases between the two germline ends. The germline V gene encodes CDR1 SGHRS and CDR2 YFSETQ. The CDR3 runs to 14 residues. The CDR3 here is CASSDHTGTYEQYF. The CDR3 DNA follows: TGCGCCAGCAGCGACCATACAGGCACCTACGAGCAGTACTTC.

CDR3 loop: CATQGSSYNSPLHF. Written as DNA, the CDR3 is TGTGCCACCCAGGGGAGCTCCTATAATTCACCCCTCCACTTT. This sequence joins TRBV6-5 and TRBJ1-6; D might be TRBD1 (6 bases). CDR1 is MNHEY, CDR2 SVGAGI, per germline. This CDR3 has 14 amino acids. The ends were cut back, 10 bases at V and 0 bases at J, with 10 bases in the middle.

The gene calls are TRBV30 and TRBJ2-1; 7 bases line up with TRBD2. There are 13 residues in the CDR3. V gave up 3 bases and J gave up 5 bases; unmatched junction bases: 4. Germline CDR1 GTSNPN, CDR2 SVGIG (reference sequence). The CDR3 nucleotides are TGTGCCTGGAGGGGGGACTATAACAATGAGCAGTTCTTC. Its protein is CAWRGDYNNEQFF.

This clone was observed once. The genes are TRBV28 and TRBJ1-2, with D possibly TRBD1 on 5 matching bases. V was trimmed by 8 bases and J by 8 bases, leaving 21 bases between them. The CDR3 is 14 residues long. The germline V gene encodes CDR1 MDHEN and CDR2 SYDVKM. The CDR3 sequence: CASHSRRRGGGYTF. CDR3 sequence (DNA): TGTGCCAGCCACTCCCGGCGGAGGGGCGGGGGCTACACCTTC.

The chain recombines TRBV5-1 with TRBJ2-5; possible D gene TRBD2, 6 bases. Between the trimmed V and J ends, which lost 1 base and 4 bases, there was a span of 11 bases. The CDR3 loop spans 14 amino acids. Germline V gives CDR1 SGHRS, CDR2 YFSETQ. CDR3 region: CASSLFMGGETQYF. The CDR3 nucleotides are TGCGCCAGCAGCTTGTTTATGGGAGGAGAGACCCAGTACTTC.

This clone was recorded a few times. The DNA for the CDR3 is TGTGCCAGCAGCTACACAGGGGGCCCCACAGATACGCAGTATTTT. Translated: CASSYTGGPTDTQYF. This chain connects TRBV6-5 to TRBJ2-3; TRBD1 matches 9 bases. The trim removed 6 bases at V and 2 bases at J, leaving 6 bases unmatched. Looked up from germline, CDR1 is MNHEY and CDR2 is SVGAGI. CDR3 length: 15 residues.

The chain combines TRBV4-2 with TRBJ2-1, with 11 bases identical to TRBD2. Per germline, CDR1 LGHNA and CDR2 YNFKEQ. CDR3 length: 15 residues. V trimming: 0 bases; J trimming: 7 bases; junction bases outside the gene matches: 2. CDR3 loop: CASSQELAGVNEQFF. The CDR3 DNA reads TGTGCCAGCAGCCAAGAACTAGCGGGAGTAAATGAGCAGTTCTTC.

This clone was detected only a few times. The J gene is TRBJ1-6, the V gene TRBV30; possibly TRBD1 for D (5 bases). Germline CDR1 GTSNPN, CDR2 SVGIG (reference sequence). Trimming left V 5 bases short and J 9 bases short, with 14 bases between. The CDR3 spans 13 residues. CDR3 region: CAWGGALLSPLHF. The CDR3 nucleotides are TGTGCCTGGGGCGGGGCATTACTTTCACCCCTCCACTTT.

V usage is TRBV2 and J usage is TRBJ2-7; D possibly corresponds to TRBD2 (6 bases). Germline V CDR1 and CDR2: SNHLY, FYNNEI. Trimming shortened V by 6 bases and J by 3 bases, and 6 bases separated the two germline ends. This CDR3 has 11 residues. In nucleotides, the CDR3 is TGTGCCAGCAGGGGAGGCTACGAGCAGTACTTC. Protein sequence: CASRGGYEQYF.

This clone came up a few times. V is TRBV28 and J is TRBJ2-7; 14 bases align to TRBD2. With V trimmed by 5 bases and J by 6 bases, 9 bases remained unmatched. Per germline, CDR1 MDHEN and CDR2 SYDVKM. The CDR3 length is 16 residues. CDR3 sequence: CASSPRLAGGSGEQYF. The CDR3 DNA is TGTGCCAGCAGTCCGAGACTAGCGGGAGGGTCTGGCGAGCAGTACTTC.

This clone was seen once. The rearrangement uses TRBV4-1 and TRBJ1-1, with D tentatively TRBD1 (5 bases). The length of the CDR3 is 14 residues. Trimming pared 4 bases from V and 3 bases from J, leaving 12 bases between. The germline gives CDR1 MGHRA, CDR2 YSYEKL. CDR3 amino acids: CASSLKLTDTEAFF. CDR3 DNA sequence: TGCGCCAGCAGCCTTAAATTGACAGACACTGAAGCTTTCTTT.

CDR3 loop: CASSLQGGGGDEQYF. The CDR3 bases are TGTGCCAGCAGCCTCCAAGGGGGAGGGGGGGACGAGCAGTACTTC. The chain has TRBV6-6 and TRBJ2-7; D is perhaps TRBD2 (7 bases). The CDR3 contains 15 residues. Deletions cut 6 bases from V and 5 bases from J, with 20 bases between. Germline V gene data show CDR1 as MNHNY and CDR2 as SVGAGI (reference sequence).

The V call is TRBV11-3, the J call TRBJ2-7; a weak D match, TRBD1 (5 bases). The CDR3 totals 14 residues. Trimming left V 6 bases short and J 7 bases short, with 19 bases between. Germline V CDR1 and CDR2: SGHNT, YENEEA. DNA of the CDR3: TGTGCCAGCAGTGTGGGCACCCAGGGCGGAGAGCAGTACTTC. This codes for CASSVGTQGGEQYF.

This rearrangement joins TRBV2 to TRBJ1-1; no firm D call. The CDR3 is made up of 13 amino acids. Germline lookup yields CDR1 SNHLY and CDR2 FYNNEI. The V end was cut by 2 bases, the J end by 6 bases, with 10 bases between. Here the CDR3 DNA reads TGTGCCAGCAGTGAATTGGGCCTACCTGAAGCTTTCTTT. Its translation: CASSELGLPEAFF.

The chain employs TRBV28 and TRBJ1-5; no clear D. Germline V gene sequence: CDR1 MDHEN, CDR2 SYDVKM. The CDR3 runs 13 residues. V was cut by 3 bases and J by 8 bases, with 11 bases left in between. The CDR3 spells CASSLVVIKPQHF. The DNA of the CDR3 is TGTGCCAGCAGTTTGGTAGTAATCAAGCCCCAGCATTTT.

The CDR3, as DNA: TGTGCCAGCAGTGATATAGCGGAGCATACAGATACGCAGTATTTT. It encodes CASSDIAEHTDTQYF. This chain links TRBV25-1 with TRBJ2-3, with D possibly being TRBD2 (6 bases). Germline lookup yields CDR1 MGHDK and CDR2 SYGVNS. V was clipped by 3 bases and J by 3 bases, with 13 bases between them. The CDR3 totals 15 residues.

This clone appeared a single time. The CDR3 sequence is CASSRASGGYEQYF. CDR3 sequence (DNA): TGTGCCAGCAGCCGGGCTAGCGGGGGGTACGAGCAGTACTTC. The rearrangement links TRBV28 to TRBJ2-7; 11 bases are shared with TRBD2. Germline CDR1 MDHEN, CDR2 SYDVKM. This CDR3 is built from 14 residues. V shed 6 bases, J shed 4 bases, and the junction held 5 bases outside the gene matches.

This chain connects TRBV5-1 to TRBJ1-1; TRBD1 is a possible D gene (6 bases). Trimming cost V 0 bases and J 6 bases, with 9 bases left between them. The CDR3 sequence is 13 residues long. The V gene's germline CDR1 is SGHRS and CDR2 YFSETQ. The CDR3 nucleotides read TGCGCCAGCAGCTTGGATGGGGGCTCTGAAGCTTTCTTT. As protein: CASSLDGGSEAFF.

This clone was picked up one time. V and J are TRBV4-1 and TRBJ2-1, with 10 bases matching TRBD2. CDR1 MGHRA and CDR2 YSYEKL come from the germline V gene. CDR3 size: 15 residues. The junction had 5 bases not matched to a gene; V was cut back by 1 base and J by 8 bases. The CDR3 here is CASSQASGRSYEQFF. CDR3 sequence (DNA): TGCGCCAGCAGCCAAGCTAGCGGGAGATCTTATGAGCAGTTCTTC.

The CDR3 DNA reads TGTGCCAGCAGCGTAGGAAATAGCGGGGACAATGAGCAGTTCTTC. It translates to CASSVGNSGDNEQFF. V is TRBV9 and J is TRBJ2-1; 8 nucleotides agree with TRBD2. J lost 5 bases, V lost 0 bases, and 4 bases had no gene match. CDR3 length: 15 residues. Germline V gene sequence: CDR1 SGDLS, CDR2 YYNGEE.

The V gene is TRBV2, the J gene TRBJ1-4, with D possibly matching TRBD1 (6 bases). Germline assignment: CDR1 SNHLY and CDR2 FYNNEI. The CDR3 length is 11 residues. V was clipped by 6 bases and J by 14 bases, with 13 bases between them. CDR3 region: CASRLRGKLFF. The CDR3, as DNA: TGTGCCAGCAGATTGAGGGGGAAGCTGTTTTTT.

This clone was counted only a few times. The chain links TRBV4-2 to TRBJ2-3; D may be TRBD2 (5 bases). Germline V gives CDR1 LGHNA, CDR2 YNFKEQ. Trimming took off 1 base at V and 4 bases at J, with 15 bases between the two ends. The CDR3 loop spans 16 amino acids. The CDR3 nucleotides are TGTGCCAGCAGCCAAGGCACGGTCGGGATTTCAGATACGCAGTATTTT. Translation: CASSQGTVGISDTQYF.

This clone ranks as medium-sized. This chain uses TRBV28 with TRBJ2-1; D ambiguous. Trimming pared 7 bases from V and 4 bases from J, leaving 5 bases between. The germline V gene encodes CDR1 MDHEN and CDR2 SYDVKM. The CDR3 has 11 residues. The CDR3 reads CASTTYNEQFF. CDR3 in DNA: TGTGCCAGCACGACTTACAATGAGCAGTTCTTC.